This T cell receptor beta chain is drawn from a study of cytotoxic CD8 clonotypes in ibrutinib-treated CLL. Overall study context: Among the patients, over 9 presented as relapsed/refractory and about 15 as treatment-naive; roughly 17 showed unmutated IGHV.

The CDR3 has 15 amino acids. Looked up from germline, CDR1 is SGDLS and CDR2 is YYNGEE. V shed 0 bases, J shed 10 bases, and the junction held 12 bases outside the gene matches. Only a few counts were recorded for this clone. TCRdb keeps only in-frame clones here, not all; method: immunoSEQ multiplex PCR. The table has some 200,000 clones, 65% to 80% seen once; the top ten hold 5.5% to 7%. The TCR was taken from a human donor with chronic lymphocytic leukemia. The sample was PBMCs, taken after 12 months of ibrutinib treatment. The chain recombines TRBV9 with TRBJ2-5; 7 bases match TRBD2. The CDR3 loop reads CASSVDGRRQVRQYF. The CDR3 coding sequence is TGTGCCAGCAGCGTAGACGGGAGGCGCCAGGTTCGCCAGTACTTC.